These 14 T cell receptor beta chains share one sample of origin, sequenced in a study of control samples from healthy donors and cancer patients. Here immunoSEQ multiplex PCR was the method, and the copy in TCRdb shows in-frame clones only, minus some. The sample shows about 200,000 clones, 90% to 95% of them seen only once. Sequences were obtained from blood. Receptors originate from a man aged 30 to 45 in good health.

The chain links TRBV7-9 to TRBJ1-1; D is uncertain. The CDR3 contains 13 residues. With 1 base removed from V and 7 bases from J, the gap between germline ends came to 10 bases. Germline V gene sequence: CDR1 SEHNR, CDR2 FQNEAQ (reference sequence). CDR3 sequence reads: CASSLGGFSEAFF. The CDR3 DNA reads as TGTGCCAGCAGCTTAGGAGGTTTCAGTGAAGCTTTCTTT.

The chain employs TRBV5-1 and TRBJ2-1, with D possibly TRBD2 on 6 matching bases. The germline V gene has CDR1 SGHRS and CDR2 YFSETQ. This CDR3 has 15 residues. V gave up 4 bases and J gave up 0 bases, with 11 bases separating them. DNA of the CDR3: TGCGCCAGCAGCGTCGGCGGGGTCTCCTACAATGAGCAGTTCTTC. This sequence encodes CASSVGGVSYNEQFF.

This rearrangement joins TRBV12-2 to TRBJ1-4; TRBD1 is the table's D call, not checked against the DNA. TRBV12-2 has pseudogene status. The CDR3 length is 16 residues. CDR3: CASRLADRGGTEKLFF. CDR3 bases: TGTGCAAGTCGCTTAGCGGACAGGGGAGGAACTGAAAAACTGTTTTTT.

The chain is built from TRBV30 and TRBJ1-5; TRBD1 might be the D (6 bases). The CDR3 runs to 15 residues. V was trimmed by 0 bases and J by 4 bases, leaving 13 bases between them. The germline V gene encodes CDR1 GTSNPN and CDR2 SVGIG (reference sequence). The CDR3 DNA follows: TGTGCCTGGAGTGTAATGGGGACACCAAATCAGCCCCAGCATTTT. Translated, it gives CAWSVMGTPNQPQHF.

The chain employs TRBV4-2 and TRBJ1-6; 12 nucleotides align to TRBD1. This CDR3 comprises 17 residues. The germline V gene encodes CDR1 LGHNA and CDR2 YNFKEQ. Trimming at V came to 4 bases and at J to 7 bases, leaving 8 bases not matched to a gene. The DNA of the CDR3 is TGTGCCAGCAGCCCGCGAGGGACAGGGGGCTTCAATTCACCCCTCCACTTT. This gives the protein CASSPRGTGGFNSPLHF.

The V call is TRBV6-5, the J call TRBJ1-4; 9 nucleotides line up with TRBD1. The ends lost 5 bases at V and 8 bases at J; junction bases unmatched: 6. The CDR3 runs 14 residues. Looked up from germline, CDR1 is MNHEY and CDR2 is SVGAGI. In DNA form, the CDR3 reads TGTGCCAGCAGTCCGGGACAGGGTAGAGAAAAACTGTTTTTT. Residues: CASSPGQGREKLFF.

The chain combines TRBV5-1 with TRBJ1-3; the D is unclear. Per germline, CDR1 SGHRS and CDR2 YFSETQ. The CDR3 contains 16 residues. Trimming shortened V by 0 bases and J by 3 bases, and 13 bases separated the two germline ends. CDR3 bases: TGCGCCAGCAGCTTGGTTGGACTTGAACTTGGAAACACCATATATTTT. As protein: CASSLVGLELGNTIYF.

Only a few counts were recorded for this clone. J is TRBJ2-3 and V is TRBV6-1; 14 nucleotides match TRBD2. V lost 4 bases to trimming and J lost 3 bases; unmatched junction nucleotides: 6. This CDR3 has 17 amino acids. The V gene's germline CDR1 is MNHNS and CDR2 SASEGT. The CDR3 spells CASSARTSGGRTDTQYF. CDR3 in DNA: TGTGCCAGCAGTGCTCGGACTAGCGGGGGGAGGACAGATACGCAGTATTTT.

This clone was recorded only once. The chain couples TRBV30 to TRBJ1-1; 7 bases match TRBD1. CDR1 is GTSNPN and CDR2 is SVGIG in the germline V gene (reference sequence). The trim removed 1 base at V and 6 bases at J, leaving 11 bases unmatched. CDR3 length: 15 amino acids. The CDR3, as DNA: TGTGCCTGGAGTGCCTTTGGACAGGAGTCATCTGAAGCTTTCTTT. Protein sequence: CAWSAFGQESSEAFF.

This clone has just one count. V usage is TRBV5-1 and J usage is TRBJ2-3, with 13 bases matching TRBD2. This CDR3 has 17 residues. CDR1 and CDR2 from the germline V gene are SGHRS and YFSETQ. Germline trimming cut 4 bases from V and 4 bases from J; bases unmatched to any gene: 9. Here the CDR3 DNA reads TGCGCCAGCAGCCCGGGCCCACTAGCGGGGGGGCCAGATACGCAGTATTTT. The encoded protein is CASSPGPLAGGPDTQYF.

The CDR3 spells CASSSRDFEPGYTF. The DNA of the CDR3 is TGTGCCAGTTCCAGCCGGGACTTCGAACCGGGCTACACCTTC. This rearrangement joins TRBV19 to TRBJ1-2; tentatively, D is TRBD1 (5 bases). V was cut by 8 bases and J by 8 bases, with 21 bases left in between. This CDR3 contains 14 residues. The germline gives CDR1 LNHDA, CDR2 SQIVND (reference sequence).

This chain links TRBV11-2 with TRBJ1-4, with TRBD1 matching over 9 bases. Germline CDR1 is SGHAT and CDR2 is FQNNGV. After removal of 5 bases from V and 10 bases from J, the junction contained 5 bases not matched to a gene. This CDR3 spans 13 amino acids. Here the CDR3 reads CASSIPTGGKLFF. The CDR3 coding sequence is TGTGCCAGCAGCATACCGACAGGGGGAAAACTGTTTTTT.

The gene calls are TRBV19 and TRBJ2-1; 7 nucleotides match TRBD2. Germline CDR1 and CDR2: LNHDA and SQIVND (reference sequence). V lost 3 bases and J lost 5; bases outside the gene matches: 1. CDR3 length: 13 residues. CDR3 coding DNA: TGTGCCAGTAGTATGGGGAGGGACAATGAGCAGTTCTTC. Translating gives CASSMGRDNEQFF.

The table lists this clone with a count of one. The chain combines TRBV6-5 with TRBJ2-2; no clear D. Trimming cost V 6 bases and J 4 bases, with 6 bases left between them. The V gene's germline CDR1 is MNHEY and CDR2 SVGAGI. The CDR3 consists of 12 residues. The CDR3 DNA reads TGTGCCAGCAGACTGACCACCGGGGAGCTGTTTTTT. Its protein product is CASRLTTGELFF.